A single sample gave rise to the 25 T cell receptor beta chains below, sequenced in a study of PD-1 blockade in classical Hodgkin lymphoma. The data were produced by immunoSEQ multiplex PCR, yet TCRdb's version contains in-frame clones alone and is incomplete. Among about 18,000 clones listed, 80% to 85% were seen once. In every patient, relapse followed autologous stem cell transplantation, while exposure to brentuximab vedotin differed. Sequenced material: peripheral blood mononuclear cells (PBMCs), taken at baseline. Receptors were obtained from a human donor with classical Hodgkin lymphoma.

This clone appeared a few times. V is TRBV27 and J is TRBJ2-7, with 7 bases matching TRBD2. J gave up 2 bases and V 9 bases, and 10 bases lay outside the gene matches. Germline-derived CDR1 and CDR2 are MNHEY and SMNVEV (reference sequence). The CDR3 is made up of 14 amino acids. The CDR3 protein is CASGPGGGAYEQYF. CDR3 DNA sequence: TGTGCCAGTGGGCCCGGGGGAGGGGCCTACGAGCAGTACTTC.

The chain joins TRBV5-1 to TRBJ2-7; TRBD1 is a possible D gene (5 bases). CDR1 is SGHRS and CDR2 is YFSETQ in the germline V gene. The V end lost 2 bases, the J end lost 6 bases, and 12 bases lay between the germline ends. This CDR3 has 13 amino acids. Here the CDR3 DNA reads TGCGCCAGCAGCTTCACGCAGGGTACCGAGCAGTACTTC. Translating gives CASSFTQGTEQYF. The variable domain in full, completed from reference TRBV5-1 and TRBJ2-7, reads KAGVTQTPRYLIKTRGQQVTLSCSPISGHRSVSWYQQTPGQGLQFLFEYFSETQRNKGNFPGRFSGRQFSNSRSEMNVSTLELGDSALYLCASSFTQGTEQYFGPGTRLTVT.

The chain recombines TRBV5-4 with TRBJ2-2; the match to TRBD2 covers 8 bases. The CDR3 is 16 amino acids. Germline CDR1 reads SGHNT; CDR2 reads YYREEE (reference sequence). The V segment lost 5 bases and the J segment 1 base; nucleotides outside the gene matches: 7. The CDR3 spells CASRPLSGVNTGELFF. The CDR3 nucleotides read TGTGCCAGCAGGCCCCTTAGCGGGGTGAACACCGGGGAGCTGTTTTTT.

V usage is TRBV5-1 and J usage is TRBJ2-5, with 9 positions matching TRBD1. Germline CDR1 and CDR2: SGHRS and YFSETQ. Unmatched junction bases numbered 6, after V lost 1 base and J lost 2 bases. The CDR3 covers 16 residues. The CDR3 DNA sequence: TGCGCCAGCAGCTTGTCGGGACAGGGTTTTCAAGAGACCCAGTACTTC. It yields the protein CASSLSGQGFQETQYF.

This sequence joins TRBV11-2 and TRBJ2-7; 7 positions match TRBD2. CDR1 and CDR2 from the germline V gene are SGHAT and FQNNGV. The CDR3 is made up of 15 amino acids. With V trimmed by 2 bases and J by 4 bases, 8 bases remained unmatched. DNA for the CDR3: TGTGCCAGCAGCTTAAACGGACTAGTGGGGTACGAGCAGTACTTC. Translated, it gives CASSLNGLVGYEQYF. Looking up the rest from reference TRBV11-2 and TRBJ2-7 gives the full variable domain: EAGVAQSPRYKIIEKRQSVAFWCNPISGHATLYWYQQILGQGPKLLIQFQNNGVVDDSQLPKDRFSAERLKGVDSTLKIQPAKLEDSAVYLCASSLNGLVGYEQYFGPGTRLTVT.

The chain recombines TRBV19 with TRBJ1-5; D ambiguous. Germline loops: CDR1 LNHDA, CDR2 SQIVND (reference sequence). This CDR3 spans 12 amino acids. The V gene lost 0 bases and the J gene lost 7 bases, with 4 bases spanning the gap. CDR3: CASSIDKQPQHF. In DNA form, the CDR3 reads TGTGCCAGTAGTATAGATAAACAGCCCCAGCATTTT.

The chain carries TRBV6-4 and TRBJ2-5; 7 nucleotides align to TRBD2. V lost 9 bases to trimming and J lost 5 bases; unmatched junction nucleotides: 12. The CDR3 contains 14 residues. Per the germline V gene, CDR1 is MRHNA and CDR2 is SNTAGT. The CDR3 bases are TGTGCCAGGGGGAAACGGGGGGTTGGGGAGACCCAGTACTTC. Amino acid sequence: CARGKRGVGETQYF.

This clone was observed a single time. The rearrangement links TRBV4-2 to TRBJ2-7; TRBD2 agrees at 9 bases. The germline V gene encodes CDR1 LGHNA and CDR2 YNFKEQ. J was trimmed by 4 bases and V by 1 base; bases with no gene match: 8. The CDR3 loop spans 16 amino acids. The CDR3 spells CASSQAALAGAYEQYF. The CDR3 bases are TGTGCCAGCAGCCAAGCTGCCTTAGCGGGAGCGTACGAGCAGTACTTC.

This chain connects TRBV15 to TRBJ1-1; D remains ambiguous. CDR1 is LNHNV and CDR2 is YYDKDF in the germline V gene (reference sequence). Between the trimmed V and J ends, which lost 0 bases and 0 bases, there was a span of 8 bases. The CDR3 spans 15 residues. The DNA of the CDR3 is TGTGCCACCAGCAGAGATCGGGGTTTGAACACTGAAGCTTTCTTT. As protein: CATSRDRGLNTEAFF. The full variable domain, in which reference TRBV15 and TRBJ1-1 provide the parts outside the CDR3, is DAMVIQNPRYQVTQFGKPVTLSCSQTLNHNVMYWYQQKSSQAPKLLFHYYDKDFNNEADTPDNFQSRRPNTSFCFLDIRSPGLGDTAMYLCATSRDRGLNTEAFFGQGTRLTVV.

The count of this clone is one. This chain connects TRBV2 to TRBJ2-7, with D possibly TRBD2 on 6 matching bases. In germline, CDR1 is SNHLY, CDR2 FYNNEI. This CDR3 is built from 15 residues. V was clipped by 7 bases and J by 2 bases, with 18 bases between them. CDR3 sequence (DNA): TGTGCCAGCAATCTAGATGCGGGACCGACCTACGAGCAGTACTTC. Translation gives CASNLDAGPTYEQYF.

This sequence joins TRBV4-2 and TRBJ1-2, with 7 bases identical to TRBD1. CDR1 LGHNA and CDR2 YNFKEQ come from the germline V gene. Trimming cost V 1 base and J 1 base; bases outside gene matches: 6. The CDR3 contains 16 residues. CDR3 DNA: TGTGCCAGCAGCCAAGGGGACAGAAAAAGTAACTATGGCTACACCTTC. Encoded protein: CASSQGDRKSNYGYTF.

J is TRBJ1-5 and V is TRBV28; D unresolved. This CDR3 is 15 amino acids long. V lost 2 bases to trimming and J lost 5 bases, with 13 bases between them. Germline lookup yields CDR1 MDHEN and CDR2 SYDVKM. The CDR3 here is CASSLIGSADQPQHF. CDR3 DNA: TGTGCCAGCAGTTTAATAGGGTCGGCGGATCAGCCCCAGCATTTT.

The V and J genes are TRBV5-5 and TRBJ1-2, with 7 bases lining up with TRBD1. Losses at the gene ends were 4 bases for V and 5 bases for J; bases not matched to a gene: 5. This CDR3 contains 13 residues. Germline V gene sequence: CDR1 SGHKS, CDR2 YYEKEE (reference sequence). CDR3 coding DNA: TGTGCCAGCAGCCAATTGACAGGGTATGGCTACACCTTC. Translation: CASSQLTGYGYTF. The full variable domain, in which reference TRBV5-5 and TRBJ1-2 provide the parts outside the CDR3, is DAGVTQSPTHLIKTRGQQVTLRCSPISGHKSVSWYQQVLGQGPQFIFQYYEKEERGRGNFPDRFSARQFPNYSSELNVNALLLGDSALYLCASSQLTGYGYTFGSGTRLTVV.

The CDR3 reads CASSFRGATNTEAFF. The CDR3 coding sequence is TGCGCCAGCAGCTTTCGGGGGGCTACGAACACTGAAGCTTTCTTT. The V and J genes are TRBV5-1 and TRBJ1-1; D is possibly TRBD1 (6 bases). Germline CDR1 reads SGHRS; CDR2 reads YFSETQ. The CDR3 consists of 15 residues. Trimming took off 2 bases at V and 1 base at J, with 12 bases between the two ends.

The rearrangement uses TRBV7-8 and TRBJ1-1; D is ambiguous. The CDR3 spans 12 residues. CDR1 is SGHVS and CDR2 is FQNEAQ in the germline V gene. V lost 5 bases and J 8 bases, leaving 12 bases between the germline ends. The CDR3 nucleotides are TGTGCCAGCAGCGGCGGGCACAGAGAAGCTTTCTTT. It encodes CASSGGHREAFF. Full variable domain (outside the CDR3, taken from reference TRBV7-8 and TRBJ1-1): GAGVSQSPRYKVAKRGQDVALRCDPISGHVSLFWYQQALGQGPEFLTYFQNEAQLDKSGLPSDRFFAERPEGSVSTLKIQRTQQEDSAVYLCASSGGHREAFFGQGTRLTVV.

This chain uses TRBV11-2 with TRBJ2-3, with 9 bases lining up with TRBD2. Per germline, CDR1 SGHAT and CDR2 FQNNGV. The CDR3 has 17 amino acids. The ends lost 1 base at V and 5 bases at J; junction bases unmatched: 10. The CDR3 bases are TGTGCCAGCAGCTTAGGAAGTTTTGGCGGGGGGGTAGATACGCAGTATTTT. The encoded protein is CASSLGSFGGGVDTQYF.

The CDR3 region has the DNA TGTGCCAGCAGTAAGGAGGGGTCAAGCAATCAGCCCCAGCATTTT. It codes for CASSKEGSSNQPQHF. The chain uses TRBV27 and TRBJ1-5; D may be TRBD1 (5 bases). Germline CDR1 MNHEY, CDR2 SMNVEV (reference sequence). Trimming took 5 bases from V and 1 from J, leaving 12 bases between them. This CDR3 contains 15 residues.

J is TRBJ2-6 and V is TRBV19; tentatively, D is TRBD1 (5 bases). The length of the CDR3 is 16 residues. Germline-derived CDR1 and CDR2 are LNHDA and SQIVND (reference sequence). V lost 3 bases and J 0 bases, leaving 9 bases between the germline ends. CDR3: CASSILQGSGANVLTF. DNA for the CDR3: TGTGCCAGTAGTATTTTGCAGGGCTCTGGGGCCAACGTCCTGACTTTC.

This chain connects TRBV30 to TRBJ1-2; D unresolved. The CDR3 has 12 amino acids. V dropped 3 bases and J dropped 3 bases, with 8 bases sitting between them. Germline CDR1 GTSNPN, CDR2 SVGIG (reference sequence). CDR3 sequence: CAWRGSDYGYTF. CDR3 DNA: TGTGCCTGGAGAGGGAGCGACTATGGCTACACCTTC.

This chain uses TRBV6-5 with TRBJ1-1; D gene ambiguous. V was trimmed by 2 bases and J by 1 base, leaving 5 bases between them. The CDR3 has 13 residues. Germline V lookup: CDR1 MNHEY, CDR2 SVGAGI. The DNA of the CDR3 is TGTGCCAGCAGTTACACCACGAACACTGAAGCTTTCTTT. It yields the protein CASSYTTNTEAFF.

The V and J genes are TRBV5-6 and TRBJ1-1; D not certain. V shed 4 bases and J shed 1 base, with 11 bases lying between them. This CDR3 has 14 amino acids. CDR1 SGHDT and CDR2 YYEEEE come from the germline V gene. CDR3 sequence (DNA): TGTGCCAGCAGCCCTCCTTGGGGGAACACTGAAGCTTTCTTT. Amino acid sequence: CASSPPWGNTEAFF.

The chain joins TRBV28 to TRBJ1-2, with D possibly being TRBD1 (6 bases). The CDR3 sequence is 14 residues long. From germline, CDR1 is MDHEN and CDR2 SYDVKM. The ends were cut back, 3 bases at V and 4 bases at J, with 12 bases in the middle. In DNA form, the CDR3 reads TGTGCCAGCAGTTTGAGGGACATTACCTATGGCTACACCTTC. It encodes CASSLRDITYGYTF.

The genes are TRBV5-4 and TRBJ2-7, with D possibly being TRBD1 (5 bases). Deletions cut 4 bases from V and 2 bases from J, with 10 bases between. Germline lookup yields CDR1 SGHNT and CDR2 YYREEE (reference sequence). The CDR3 has 13 residues. CDR3 residues: CASSQPRAYEQYF. CDR3 DNA: TGTGCCAGCAGCCAACCCAGGGCCTACGAGCAGTACTTC.

V and J are TRBV5-1 and TRBJ2-1, with D perhaps given as TRBD1 or TRBD2 (6 bases each). This CDR3 contains 16 residues. The V gene's germline CDR1 is SGHRS and CDR2 YFSETQ. V shed 3 bases and J shed 10 bases, with 23 bases lying between them. CDR3 amino acids: CASSYLFGGPLGEQFF. In nucleotides, the CDR3 is TGCGCCAGCAGCTATCTCTTTGGGGGGCCTCTGGGGGAGCAGTTCTTC.

This chain connects TRBV10-3 to TRBJ2-6, with a tentative D call TRBD1 (5 bases). The V gene's germline CDR1 is ENHRY and CDR2 SYGVKD. This CDR3 is 14 amino acids long. The ends were cut back, 10 bases at V and 2 bases at J, with 12 bases in the middle. CDR3 sequence (DNA): TGTGCCACGCTAAGGGGCACTGGGGCCAACGTCCTGACTTTC. This gives the protein CATLRGTGANVLTF.